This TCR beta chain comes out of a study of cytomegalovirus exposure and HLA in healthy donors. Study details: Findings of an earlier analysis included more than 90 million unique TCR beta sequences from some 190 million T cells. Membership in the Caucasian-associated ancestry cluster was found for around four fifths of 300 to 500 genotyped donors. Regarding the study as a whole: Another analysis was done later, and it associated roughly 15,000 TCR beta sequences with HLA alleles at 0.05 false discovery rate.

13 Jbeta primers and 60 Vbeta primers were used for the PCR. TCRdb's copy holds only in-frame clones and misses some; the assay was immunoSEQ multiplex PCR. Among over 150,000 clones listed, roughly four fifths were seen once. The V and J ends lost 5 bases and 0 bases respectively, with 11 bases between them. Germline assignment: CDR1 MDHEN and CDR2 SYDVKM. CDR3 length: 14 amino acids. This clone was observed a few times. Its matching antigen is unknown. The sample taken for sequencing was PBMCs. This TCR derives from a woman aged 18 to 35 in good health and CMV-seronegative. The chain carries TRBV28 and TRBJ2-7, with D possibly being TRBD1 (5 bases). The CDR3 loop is CASSVTVGSYEQYF. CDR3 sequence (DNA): TGTGCCAGCAGTGTGACAGTAGGCTCCTACGAGCAGTACTTC.